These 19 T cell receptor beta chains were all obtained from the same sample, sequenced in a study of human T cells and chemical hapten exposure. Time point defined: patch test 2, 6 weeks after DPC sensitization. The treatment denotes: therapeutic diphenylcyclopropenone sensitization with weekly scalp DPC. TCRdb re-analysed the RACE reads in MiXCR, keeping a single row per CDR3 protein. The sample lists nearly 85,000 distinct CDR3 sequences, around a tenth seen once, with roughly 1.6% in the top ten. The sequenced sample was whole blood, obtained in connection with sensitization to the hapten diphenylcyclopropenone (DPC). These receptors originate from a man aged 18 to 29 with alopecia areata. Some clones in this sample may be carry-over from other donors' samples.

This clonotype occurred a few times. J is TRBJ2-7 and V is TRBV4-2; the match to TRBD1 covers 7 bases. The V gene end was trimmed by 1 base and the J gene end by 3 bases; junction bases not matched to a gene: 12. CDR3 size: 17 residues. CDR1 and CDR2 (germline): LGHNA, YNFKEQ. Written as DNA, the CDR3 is TGTGCCAGCAGCCAAGGGGATTTATCGAGGGGGCTCTACGAGCAGTACTTC. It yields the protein CASSQGDLSRGLYEQYF.

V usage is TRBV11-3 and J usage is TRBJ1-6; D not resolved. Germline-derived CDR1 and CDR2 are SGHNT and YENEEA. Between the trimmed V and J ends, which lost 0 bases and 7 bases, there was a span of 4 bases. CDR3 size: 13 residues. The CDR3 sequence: CASSLEANSPLHF. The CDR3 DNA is TGTGCCAGCAGCTTAGAGGCAAATTCACCCCTCCACTTT.

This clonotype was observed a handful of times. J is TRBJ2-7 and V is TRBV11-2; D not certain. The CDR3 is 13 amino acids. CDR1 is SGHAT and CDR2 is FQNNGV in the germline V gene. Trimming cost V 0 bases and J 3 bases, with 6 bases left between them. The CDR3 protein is CASSLDRVYEQYF. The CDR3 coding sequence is TGTGCCAGCAGCTTAGATCGTGTCTACGAGCAGTACTTC.

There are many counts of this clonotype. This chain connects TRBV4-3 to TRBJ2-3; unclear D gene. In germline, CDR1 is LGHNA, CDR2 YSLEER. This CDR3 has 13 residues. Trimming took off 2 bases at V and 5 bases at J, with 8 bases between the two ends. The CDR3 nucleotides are TGCGCCAGCAGCCAATTCTCCCGAGATACGCAGTATTTT. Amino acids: CASSQFSRDTQYF.

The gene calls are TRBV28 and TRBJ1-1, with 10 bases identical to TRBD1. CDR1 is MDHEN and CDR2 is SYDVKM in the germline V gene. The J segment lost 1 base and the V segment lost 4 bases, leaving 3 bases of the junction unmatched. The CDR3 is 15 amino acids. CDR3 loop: CASSWGTGANTEAFF. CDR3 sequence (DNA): TGTGCCAGCAGTTGGGGGACAGGGGCGAACACTGAAGCTTTCTTT.

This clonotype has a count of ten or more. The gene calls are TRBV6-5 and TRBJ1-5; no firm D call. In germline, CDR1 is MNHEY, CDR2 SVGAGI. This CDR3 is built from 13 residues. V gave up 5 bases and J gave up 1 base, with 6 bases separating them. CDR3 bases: TGTGCCAGCAGTAGTGACAGCAATCAGCCCCAGCATTTT. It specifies CASSSDSNQPQHF.

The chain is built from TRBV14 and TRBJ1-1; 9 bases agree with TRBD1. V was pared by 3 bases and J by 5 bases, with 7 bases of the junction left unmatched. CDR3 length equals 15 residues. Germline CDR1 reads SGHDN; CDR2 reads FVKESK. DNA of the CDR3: TGTGCCAGCAGCCATGACAGGGGGAGGAGGACTGAAGCTTTCTTT. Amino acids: CASSHDRGRRTEAFF.

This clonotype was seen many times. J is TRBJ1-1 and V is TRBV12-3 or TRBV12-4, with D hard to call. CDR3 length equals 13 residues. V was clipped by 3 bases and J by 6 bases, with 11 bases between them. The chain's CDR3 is CASSFLVRAEAFF. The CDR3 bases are TGTGCCAGCAGTTTTTTGGTTCGGGCTGAAGCTTTCTTT.

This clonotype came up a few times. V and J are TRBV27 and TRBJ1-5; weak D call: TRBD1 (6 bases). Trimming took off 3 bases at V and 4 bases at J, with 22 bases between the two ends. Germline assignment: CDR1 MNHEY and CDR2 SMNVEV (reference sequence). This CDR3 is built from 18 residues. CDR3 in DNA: TGTGCCAGCAGTTTGACAGGTCCCTTTTGGGCGATGAATCAGCCCCAGCATTTT. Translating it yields CASSLTGPFWAMNQPQHF.

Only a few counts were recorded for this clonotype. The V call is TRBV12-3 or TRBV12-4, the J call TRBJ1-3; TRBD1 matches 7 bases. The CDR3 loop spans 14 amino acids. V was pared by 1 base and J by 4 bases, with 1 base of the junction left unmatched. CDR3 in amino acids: CASSLVGGGNTIYF. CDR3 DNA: TGTGCCAGCAGTTTAGTAGGGGGCGGAAACACCATATATTTT.

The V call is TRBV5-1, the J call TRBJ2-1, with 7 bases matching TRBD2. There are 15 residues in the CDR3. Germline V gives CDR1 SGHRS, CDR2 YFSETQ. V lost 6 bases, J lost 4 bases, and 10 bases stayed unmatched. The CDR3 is CASKIPGLQYNEQFF. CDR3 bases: TGCGCCAGCAAAATACCGGGACTACAGTACAATGAGCAGTTCTTC. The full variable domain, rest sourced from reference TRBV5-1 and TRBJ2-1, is KAGVTQTPRYLIKTRGQQVTLSCSPISGHRSVSWYQQTPGQGLQFLFEYFSETQRNKGNFPGRFSGRQFSNSRSEMNVSTLELGDSALYLCASKIPGLQYNEQFFGPGTRLTVL.

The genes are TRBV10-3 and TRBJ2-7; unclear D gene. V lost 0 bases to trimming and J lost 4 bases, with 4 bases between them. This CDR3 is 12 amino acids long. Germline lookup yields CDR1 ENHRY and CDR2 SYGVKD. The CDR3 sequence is CAISESVYEQYF. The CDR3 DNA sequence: TGTGCCATCAGTGAGTCAGTTTACGAGCAGTACTTC.

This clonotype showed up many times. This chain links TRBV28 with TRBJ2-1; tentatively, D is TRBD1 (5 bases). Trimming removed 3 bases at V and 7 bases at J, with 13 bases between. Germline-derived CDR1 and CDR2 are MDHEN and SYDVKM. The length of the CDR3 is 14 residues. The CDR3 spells CASSFQGPLNEQFF. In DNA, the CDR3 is TGTGCCAGCAGTTTTCAGGGCCCTCTAAATGAGCAGTTCTTC.

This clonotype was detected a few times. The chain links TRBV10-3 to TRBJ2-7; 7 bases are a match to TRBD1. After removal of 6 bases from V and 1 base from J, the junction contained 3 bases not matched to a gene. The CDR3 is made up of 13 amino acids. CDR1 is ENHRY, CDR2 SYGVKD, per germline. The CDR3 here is CAISPGQSYEQYF. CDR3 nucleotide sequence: TGTGCCATCAGCCCGGGACAGTCCTACGAGCAGTACTTC.

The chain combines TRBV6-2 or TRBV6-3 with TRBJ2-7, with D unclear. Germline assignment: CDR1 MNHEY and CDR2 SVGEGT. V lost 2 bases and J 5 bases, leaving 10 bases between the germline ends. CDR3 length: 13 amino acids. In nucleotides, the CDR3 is TGTGCCAGCAGTTACATCCAGAGAGACGAGCAGTACTTC. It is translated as CASSYIQRDEQYF.

CDR3 sequence (DNA): TGTGCCAGCAGTTCCCGACAGGGGGCGTCGATGGCCCAGCATTTT. Its protein product is CASSSRQGASMAQHF. The chain recombines TRBV27 with TRBJ1-5; 10 bases fit TRBD1. The germline CDR1 and CDR2 sequences are MNHEY and SMNVEV (reference sequence). The trim removed 4 bases at V and 11 bases at J, leaving 11 bases unmatched. The CDR3 runs to 15 residues.

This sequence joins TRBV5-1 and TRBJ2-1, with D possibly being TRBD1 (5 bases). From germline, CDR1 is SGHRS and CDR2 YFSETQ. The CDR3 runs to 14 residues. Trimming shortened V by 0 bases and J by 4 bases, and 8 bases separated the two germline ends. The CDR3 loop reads CASSLGQMYNEQFF. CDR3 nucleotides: TGCGCCAGCAGCTTGGGACAGATGTACAATGAGCAGTTCTTC.

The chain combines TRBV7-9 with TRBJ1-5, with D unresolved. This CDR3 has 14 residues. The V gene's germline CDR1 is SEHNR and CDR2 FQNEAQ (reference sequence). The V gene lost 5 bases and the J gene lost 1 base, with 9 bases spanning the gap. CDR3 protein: CASSPQDSNQPQHF. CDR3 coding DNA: TGTGCCAGCAGCCCCCAGGACAGCAATCAGCCCCAGCATTTT.

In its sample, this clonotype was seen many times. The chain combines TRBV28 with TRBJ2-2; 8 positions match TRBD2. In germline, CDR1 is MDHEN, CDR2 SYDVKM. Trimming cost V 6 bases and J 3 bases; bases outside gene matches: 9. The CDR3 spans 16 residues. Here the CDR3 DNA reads TGTGCCAGCAGAACCGGGACTAGGGGTGACACCGGGGAGCTGTTTTTT. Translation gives CASRTGTRGDTGELFF.